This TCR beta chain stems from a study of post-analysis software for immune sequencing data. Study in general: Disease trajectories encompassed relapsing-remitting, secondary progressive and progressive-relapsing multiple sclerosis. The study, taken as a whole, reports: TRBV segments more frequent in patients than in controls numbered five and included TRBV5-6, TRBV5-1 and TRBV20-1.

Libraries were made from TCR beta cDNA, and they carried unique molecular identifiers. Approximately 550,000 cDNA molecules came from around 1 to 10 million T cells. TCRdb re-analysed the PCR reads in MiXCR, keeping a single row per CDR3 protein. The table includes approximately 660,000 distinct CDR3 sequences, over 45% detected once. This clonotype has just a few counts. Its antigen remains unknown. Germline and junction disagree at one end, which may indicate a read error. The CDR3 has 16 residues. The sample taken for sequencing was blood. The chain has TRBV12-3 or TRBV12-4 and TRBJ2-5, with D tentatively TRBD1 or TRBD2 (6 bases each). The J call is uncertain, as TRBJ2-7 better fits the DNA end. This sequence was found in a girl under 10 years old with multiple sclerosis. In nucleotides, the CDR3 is TGTGCCAGCAGCTTAGTGGTACGGGGGCCAACCTACGAGCAGTACTTC. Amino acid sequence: CASSLVVRGPTYEQYF.